This T cell receptor beta chain was captured by sequencing in a study of blood T cell repertoires in COVID-19. The overall study: Material from acute and convalescent COVID-19 was sourced from the United States, Italy and Spain. From T cells, B-cell-depleted T cells, or PBMCs came the material, which was cDNA or gDNA.

In the original analysis: Cell counts per sample came from amplifying reference gene primers. This table comes from immunoSEQ multiplex PCR, and its TCRdb copy is limited to in-frame clones, with some not included. V and J calls and clone size are copied from that table; D and trimming were computed from the DNA. The table includes about 160,000 clones, more than 65% detected once. The germline V gene encodes CDR1 MDHEN and CDR2 SYDVKM. This CDR3 is 15 amino acids long. Trimming took 3 bases from V and 5 from J; bases not matched to a gene: 9. V and J are TRBV28 and TRBJ2-7; 8 bases match TRBD1. Sequencing was performed on peripheral blood. The receptor comes from an elderly woman with acute or convalescent COVID-19. The CDR3 DNA is TGTGCCAGCAGTTTCACCCAGCAGGGGGCCCACGAGCAGTACTTC. This codes for CASSFTQQGAHEQYF.